This T cell receptor beta chain was identified during a study of blood T cell repertoires in COVID-19. The wider study: Acute and convalescent COVID-19 specimens originated in the United States, Italy and Spain.

Germline lookup yields CDR1 SGHRS and CDR2 YFSETQ. The CDR3 sequence is 14 residues long. Trimming cost V 4 bases and J 1 base, with 10 bases left between them. Original handling: Amplifying reference gene primers gave estimates of nucleated cell counts. Generated by immunoSEQ multiplex PCR, the TCRdb table keeps only in-frame clones and is missing some. V and J calls and clone size are given by that table; D and trimming were obtained from the DNA. Of some 76,000 clones detected, around nine tenths appear once; the ten largest clones hold about 5.1%. The sample consisted of peripheral blood. This sequence was found in a woman between 18 and 29 years old with acute or convalescent COVID-19. The rearrangement joins TRBV5-1 to TRBJ2-3; D gene uncertain. CDR3 DNA: TGCGCCAGCAGCGCGGAGTTGGGCACAGATACGCAGTATTTT. Protein sequence: CASSAELGTDTQYF.